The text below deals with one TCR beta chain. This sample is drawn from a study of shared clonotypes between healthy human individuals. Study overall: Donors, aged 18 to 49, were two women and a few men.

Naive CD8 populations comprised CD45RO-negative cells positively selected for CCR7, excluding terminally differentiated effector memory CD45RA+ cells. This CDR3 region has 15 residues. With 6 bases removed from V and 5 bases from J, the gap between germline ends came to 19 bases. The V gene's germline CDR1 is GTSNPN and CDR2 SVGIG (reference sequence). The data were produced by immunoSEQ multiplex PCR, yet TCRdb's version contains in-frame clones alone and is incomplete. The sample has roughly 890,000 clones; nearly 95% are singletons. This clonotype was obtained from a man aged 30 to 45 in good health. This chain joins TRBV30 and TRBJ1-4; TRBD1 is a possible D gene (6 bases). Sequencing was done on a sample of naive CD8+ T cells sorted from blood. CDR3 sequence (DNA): TGTGCCTGTACTGCCTGGACAGACACAAATGAAAAACTGTTTTTT. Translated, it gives CACTAWTDTNEKLFF.